This T cell receptor beta chain was identified in a study of T cell responses to AZD1222 COVID-19 vaccine. CDR1 is MGHDK and CDR2 is SYGVNS in the germline V gene. Trimming took 6 bases from V and 1 from J; bases not matched to a gene: 1. The CDR3 is 14 residues long. A note on this clone: The target antigen is unknown.

The repertoire was sequenced with immunoSEQ multiplex PCR; TCRdb's copy has only in-frame clones and lacks some. This sample has about 100,000 clones, with around 84% found just once. Study results and limitations: The span of vaccine-associated CD4 TCRs extended across spike, with dominance at 160-218 and 743-854. Of spike-specific TCRs, nearly half reportedly target regions left unmutated in variants. Donors skewed white British and female; clonal diversity was possibly underestimated. Baseline seropositivity occurred in only six AZD1222 recipients.

Sequencing used peripheral blood, obtained on day 0 of AZD1222 vaccination. The V call is TRBV25-1, the J call TRBJ2-3; TRBD2 matches at 10 bases. The source of this sequence is an adult in good health. The CDR3 nucleotides are TGTGCCAGCAGACTAGCGGGACGCACAGATACGCAGTATTTT. It is translated as CASRLAGRTDTQYF.